What follows are 28 T cell receptor beta chains derived from one specimen sequenced in a study of OX40 agonist ivuxolimab in advanced cancers. Measured with immunoSEQ multiplex PCR; TCRdb has only the in-frame clones, and not every one. The sample lists more than 20,000 clones, 80% to 90% occurring once. Specimen: CD4+ or CD8+ T cells sorted from blood, collected in a trial of the OX40 agonist ivuxolimab. The receptors originated from an adult with an advanced solid tumor such as melanoma, head and neck, liver or kidney cancer.

V and J are TRBV2 and TRBJ1-5; tentatively, D is TRBD1 (5 bases). V shed 4 bases and J shed 3 bases, with 7 bases lying between them. CDR3 length: 13 amino acids. Germline loops: CDR1 SNHLY, CDR2 FYNNEI. The CDR3 nucleotides are TGTGCCAGCAGTGGGGACGACAATCAGCCCCAGCATTTT. Its translation is CASSGDDNQPQHF.

The chain has TRBV5-6 and TRBJ2-7; D is uncertain. The CDR3 runs 15 residues. Per germline, CDR1 SGHDT and CDR2 YYEEEE. V was shortened by 0 bases and J by 0 bases, with 10 bases between the two germline ends. In nucleotides, the CDR3 is TGTGCCAGCAGCTTGGCCATGGGTAGCTCCTACGAGCAGTACTTC. Its protein is CASSLAMGSSYEQYF.

The rearrangement joins TRBV5-1 to TRBJ2-2; TRBD2 matches 8 bases. From germline, CDR1 is SGHRS and CDR2 YFSETQ. After removal of 2 bases from V and 4 bases from J, the junction contained 4 bases not matched to a gene. This CDR3 has 15 amino acids. CDR3 residues: CASSFSLAGTGELFF. The CDR3 DNA reads as TGCGCCAGCAGCTTTAGCCTAGCGGGCACCGGGGAGCTGTTTTTT. Using reference TRBV5-1 and TRBJ2-2 for the parts outside the CDR3, the full variable domain is KAGVTQTPRYLIKTRGQQVTLSCSPISGHRSVSWYQQTPGQGLQFLFEYFSETQRNKGNFPGRFSGRQFSNSRSEMNVSTLELGDSALYLCASSFSLAGTGELFFGEGSRLTVL.

The chain carries TRBV6-1 and TRBJ2-3; the D gene could be TRBD1 or TRBD2 (5 bases each). The CDR3 totals 13 residues. V lost 2 bases and J lost 6, with 9 bases in between. Germline lookup yields CDR1 MNHNS and CDR2 SASEGT. The CDR3 sequence is CASSEKGTDTQYF. In nucleotides, the CDR3 is TGTGCCAGCAGTGAAAAAGGGACGGATACGCAGTATTTT.

This clone has just a few counts. The rearrangement joins TRBV6-6 to TRBJ2-7; D is possibly TRBD1 (6 bases). The germline V gene encodes CDR1 MNHNY and CDR2 SVGAGI (reference sequence). Trimming shortened V by 6 bases and J by 6 bases, and 15 bases separated the two germline ends. CDR3 length equals 13 residues. The CDR3 is CASSQQGVGEQYF. The DNA of the CDR3 is TGTGCCAGCAGCCAACAGGGTGTGGGCGAGCAGTACTTC.

This clone is medium-sized. The J gene is TRBJ2-2, the V gene TRBV28, with D perhaps TRBD2 (6 bases). Germline CDR1 reads MDHEN; CDR2 reads SYDVKM. This CDR3 has 13 residues. Deletions cut 2 bases from V and 5 bases from J, with 6 bases between. The CDR3 nucleotides read TGTGCCAGCAGTTTACGGGGGACCGGGGAGCTGTTTTTT. Translated, it gives CASSLRGTGELFF.

This rearrangement joins TRBV28 to TRBJ2-5, with 11 bases aligning to TRBD1. The CDR3 is 15 amino acids. From germline, CDR1 is MDHEN and CDR2 SYDVKM. Trimming cost V 5 bases and J 5 bases; bases outside gene matches: 7. The CDR3 sequence: CASSPRGQGDETQYF. The CDR3 region has the DNA TGTGCCAGCAGTCCAAGGGGACAGGGGGACGAGACCCAGTACTTC.

The chain joins TRBV14 to TRBJ2-1; 11 nucleotides align to TRBD1. The V gene's germline CDR1 is SGHDN and CDR2 FVKESK. The CDR3 contains 18 residues. The V segment lost 1 base and the J segment 9 bases; nucleotides outside the gene matches: 14. CDR3 bases: TGTGCCAGCAGCCAAGTTGTAGGTCGCGGACAGGGGGCCATTGAGCAGTTCTTC. Residues: CASSQVVGRGQGAIEQFF.

The rearrangement links TRBV6-6 to TRBJ2-1; 13 nucleotides match TRBD2. Trimming at V came to 7 bases and at J to 5 bases, leaving 5 bases not matched to a gene. The V gene's germline CDR1 is MNHNY and CDR2 SVGAGI (reference sequence). The CDR3 consists of 15 residues. In DNA, the CDR3 is TGTGCCAGCATTCACGGGACTAGCGGGAACAATGAGCAGTTCTTC. Encoded protein: CASIHGTSGNNEQFF.

CDR3 loop: CSVELGAYGYTF. The CDR3 coding sequence is TGCAGCGTTGAGCTCGGTGCCTATGGCTACACCTTC. This chain connects TRBV29-1 to TRBJ1-2; D not certain. Trimming shortened V by 3 bases and J by 4 bases, and 9 bases separated the two germline ends. CDR3 length: 12 amino acids. CDR1 and CDR2 from the germline V gene are SQVTM and ANQGSEA.

The chain combines TRBV5-8 with TRBJ2-1; 9 positions agree with TRBD2. The trim removed 0 bases at V and 4 bases at J, leaving 11 bases unmatched. CDR3 length equals 18 residues. Per germline, CDR1 SGHTS and CDR2 YDEGEE. The CDR3 bases are TGTGCCAGCAGCTTGGTGGTTGCTGGACTAGCGTTTTACAATGAGCAGTTCTTC. Residues: CASSLVVAGLAFYNEQFF.

This chain links TRBV5-1 with TRBJ2-2, with D hard to call. The V and J ends lost 4 bases and 1 base respectively, with 8 bases between them. The CDR3 runs 14 residues. The germline V gene has CDR1 SGHRS and CDR2 YFSETQ. The CDR3: CASSQTLNTGELFF. The DNA of the CDR3 is TGCGCCAGCAGCCAGACACTGAACACCGGGGAGCTGTTTTTT.

This chain connects TRBV9 to TRBJ2-3; no firm D call. V lost 0 bases and J lost 1, with 15 bases in between. The CDR3 runs 17 residues. Germline V gives CDR1 SGDLS, CDR2 YYNGEE. The CDR3, as DNA: TGTGCCAGCAGCGTAGAAGGAGTAGCTGGGTGCACAGATACGCAGTATTTT. It codes for CASSVEGVAGCTDTQYF. Full variable domain (rest looked up from reference TRBV9 and TRBJ2-3): DSGVTQTPKHLITATGQRVTLRCSPRSGDLSVYWYQQSLDQGLQFLIQYYNGEERAKGNILERFSAQQFPDLHSELNLSSLELGDSALYFCASSVEGVAGCTDTQYFGPGTRLTVL.

This chain uses TRBV29-1 with TRBJ2-1; TRBD2 matches at 9 bases. The CDR3 has 16 amino acids. Germline values: CDR1 SQVTM, CDR2 ANQGSEA. J was trimmed by 1 base and V by 3 bases; bases with no gene match: 7. The CDR3 DNA follows: TGCAGCGTTGAGGTCACTAGCGGGCAATCCTACAATGAGCAGTTCTTC. Protein product: CSVEVTSGQSYNEQFF.

J is TRBJ1-3 and V is TRBV5-6, with TRBD1 as a possible D gene (6 bases). This CDR3 region has 14 residues. V lost 5 bases to trimming and J lost 7 bases, with 16 bases between them. Germline CDR1 is SGHDT and CDR2 is YYEEEE. CDR3 loop: CASSFPGQGNTIYF. The CDR3 bases are TGTGCCAGCAGTTTTCCGGGACAAGGGAACACCATATATTTT. Combining the CDR3 with reference TRBV5-6 and TRBJ1-3 gives the whole variable domain DAGVTQSPTHLIKTRGQQVTLRCSPKSGHDTVSWYQQALGQGPQFIFQYYEEEERQRGNFPDRFSGHQFPNYSSELNVNALLLGDSALYLCASSFPGQGNTIYFGEGSWLTVV.

The V gene is TRBV14, the J gene TRBJ2-5, with 7 bases matching TRBD2. The CDR3 is made up of 14 amino acids. Germline-derived CDR1 and CDR2 are SGHDN and FVKESK. V gave up 4 bases and J gave up 4 bases; unmatched junction bases: 6. The CDR3 DNA reads as TGTGCCAGCAGCCCGTTACGGGGGGTAGAGACCCAGTACTTC. It specifies CASSPLRGVETQYF.

This clone was counted a single time. The chain links TRBV5-1 to TRBJ1-3; the match to TRBD1 covers 8 bases. V gave up 4 bases and J gave up 2 bases; unmatched junction bases: 8. Germline values: CDR1 SGHRS, CDR2 YFSETQ. CDR3 length: 16 residues. The CDR3 here is CASSAGGSDAGNTIYF. The CDR3 DNA follows: TGCGCCAGCAGCGCAGGGGGCTCTGATGCTGGAAACACCATATATTTT.

The V call is TRBV28, the J call TRBJ1-4, with 11 nucleotides matching TRBD1. The CDR3 contains 15 residues. V gave up 4 bases and J gave up 8 bases; unmatched junction bases: 6. CDR1 and CDR2 (germline): MDHEN, SYDVKM. The CDR3 spells CASSSPGQGVEKLFF. CDR3 DNA: TGTGCCAGCAGTTCCCCGGGACAGGGGGTAGAAAAACTGTTTTTT. Based on the CDR3 plus reference TRBV28 and TRBJ1-4, the full variable domain is DVKVTQSSRYLVKRTGEKVFLECVQDMDHENMFWYRQDPGLGLRLIYFSYDVKMKEKGDIPEGYSVSREKKERFSLILESASTNQTSMYLCASSSPGQGVEKLFFGSGTQLSVL.

On this clone: The sample contains more than one DNA sequence encoding this CDR3. The chain carries TRBV7-3 and TRBJ2-3; the match to TRBD2 covers 8 bases. V was clipped by 5 bases and J by 1 base; unmatched bases: 2. The V gene's germline CDR1 is SGHTA and CDR2 FQGTGA. The CDR3 spans 14 residues. CDR3 amino acids: CASSLAGGTDTQYF. CDR3 nucleotide sequence: TGTGCCAGCAGCCTAGCGGGCGGCACAGATACGCAGTATTTT.

This chain uses TRBV7-3 with TRBJ1-5, with D hard to call. The CDR3 covers 13 residues. Germline assignment: CDR1 SGHTA and CDR2 FQGTGA. V shed 2 bases and J shed 2 bases, with 4 bases lying between them. Here the CDR3 reads CASSLGRNQPQHF. CDR3 sequence (DNA): TGTGCCAGCAGCTTAGGGCGCAATCAGCCCCAGCATTTT.

The V gene is TRBV6-6, the J gene TRBJ1-4; D may be TRBD1 (5 bases). The V gene's germline CDR1 is MNHNY and CDR2 SVGAGI (reference sequence). The ends were cut back, 10 bases at V and 4 bases at J, with 10 bases in the middle. CDR3 length equals 12 residues. The CDR3 reads CATTAGNEKLFF. In nucleotides, the CDR3 is TGTGCCACGACAGCGGGTAATGAAAAACTGTTTTTT.

The chain employs TRBV19 and TRBJ2-4, with TRBD2 matching over 9 bases. Germline V gene data show CDR1 as LNHDA and CDR2 as SQIVND (reference sequence). Germline trimming cut 5 bases from V and 8 bases from J; bases unmatched to any gene: 10. CDR3 length: 15 amino acids. The CDR3 bases are TGTGCCAGTAGTTTAGCGGGAGCTGGAGGGGACATTCAGTACTTC. It codes for CASSLAGAGGDIQYF.

This chain links TRBV18 with TRBJ2-3; 10 bases fit TRBD2. The germline V gene encodes CDR1 KGHSH and CDR2 LQKENI. V was clipped by 0 bases and J by 5 bases; unmatched bases: 8. The CDR3 contains 17 residues. The CDR3 DNA reads as TGTGCCAGCTCACCACCGAACCAGCGGGAGGGAGAAGATACGCAGTATTTT. Translated, it gives CASSPPNQREGEDTQYF.

The rearrangement uses TRBV19 and TRBJ1-2, with a possible D match to TRBD1 (6 bases). V was trimmed by 0 bases and J by 4 bases, leaving 15 bases between them. The length of the CDR3 is 16 residues. The germline CDR1 and CDR2 sequences are LNHDA and SQIVND (reference sequence). For the CDR3, the DNA is TGTGCCAGTAGTATAGATCCAAGGGGGGCATCCTATGGCTACACCTTC. Translating gives CASSIDPRGASYGYTF. Full variable domain (outside the CDR3, taken from reference TRBV19 and TRBJ1-2): DGGITQSPKYLFRKEGQNVTLSCEQNLNHDAMYWYRQDPGQGLRLIYYSQIVNDFQKGDIAEGYSVSREKKESFPLTVTSAQKNPTAFYLCASSIDPRGASYGYTFGSGTRLTVV.

V and J are TRBV6-5 and TRBJ2-1; 8 bases are a match to TRBD2. This CDR3 region has 15 residues. J lost 9 bases, V lost 0 bases, and 7 bases had no gene match. Germline CDR1 is MNHEY and CDR2 is SVGAGI. The chain's CDR3 is CASSYSGGRNGEQFF. The CDR3 coding sequence is TGTGCCAGCAGTTACTCCGGCGGGAGGAACGGTGAGCAGTTCTTC.

The genes are TRBV13 and TRBJ2-3; D is uncertain. Germline CDR1 is PRHDT and CDR2 is FYEKMQ (reference sequence). The CDR3 has 14 residues. Between the trimmed V and J ends, which lost 2 bases and 6 bases, there was a span of 12 bases. CDR3 in amino acids: CASSLRTTGDTQYF. In DNA form, the CDR3 reads TGTGCCAGCAGCTTACGTACTACCGGGGATACGCAGTATTTT.

This chain joins TRBV4-1 and TRBJ1-1; D is possibly TRBD1 (6 bases). Looked up from germline, CDR1 is MGHRA and CDR2 is YSYEKL. With 1 base removed from V and 7 bases from J, the gap between germline ends came to 16 bases. There are 15 residues in the CDR3. CDR3 sequence (DNA): TGCGCCAGCAGCCAAGTCAATCAGGGGTCCTTTGAAGCTTTCTTT. Translating gives CASSQVNQGSFEAFF.

V is TRBV6-6 and J is TRBJ1-5, with 8 nucleotides matching TRBD1. V lost 0 bases to trimming and J lost 14 bases; unmatched junction nucleotides: 6. The CDR3 extends over 13 amino acids. Germline V gene lookup returns CDR1 MNHNY and CDR2 SVGAGI (reference sequence). The CDR3 loop reads CASSYSLATGEHF. DNA for the CDR3: TGTGCCAGCAGTTACTCGCTGGCGACAGGGGAGCATTTT.